The subject of this entry is one T cell receptor beta chain. Its matching antigen is unknown. The sample originates from a study of T cell responses to AZD1222 COVID-19 vaccine. Study at large: Second-dose intervals near 4 or 12 weeks were combined. Study-level results: Spike-specific TCR breadth and depth both grew after two AZD1222 doses. White British people made up most donors, females outnumbered males, and clonal diversity was possibly underestimated.

V was pared by 8 bases and J by 0 bases, with 6 bases of the junction left unmatched. The germline gives CDR1 WNHNN, CDR2 SYGVQD (reference sequence). The CDR3 covers 14 residues. TCRdb's table, derived via immunoSEQ multiplex PCR, lists solely in-frame clones and lacks some. The table shows about 130,000 clones, with more than 75% occurring only once. The receptor's source is an adult in good health. The source material was peripheral blood, sampled on day 0 of AZD1222 vaccination. The chain links TRBV10-1 to TRBJ1-1; 7 nucleotides match TRBD1. The CDR3 here is CASGRGQLNTEAFF. CDR3 nucleotide sequence: TGCGCCAGCGGGAGGGGACAGCTGAACACTGAAGCTTTCTTT.